The 10 T cell receptor beta chains below all came from one sample that was sequenced in a study of cytomegalovirus exposure and HLA in healthy donors. With 60 Vbeta and 13 Jbeta primers, the PCR was carried out. Sequenced by immunoSEQ multiplex PCR; TCRdb stores in-frame clones only, minus some. The table has 200,000 or so clones, around 75% seen once. The source material was PBMCs. The receptors were sampled from a woman aged 25-40 years in good health and CMV-seropositive.

The chain is built from TRBV5-4 and TRBJ2-5; a possible D gene is TRBD1 (5 bases). Trimming removed 4 bases from V and 1 base from J, with 8 bases in between. The CDR3 is 13 amino acids. From germline, CDR1 is SGHNT and CDR2 YYREEE (reference sequence). The CDR3 DNA reads as TGTGCCAGCAGCGTAGACAGCCAAGAGACCCAGTACTTC. This gives the protein CASSVDSQETQYF.

The count of this clone is one. The genes are TRBV6-1 and TRBJ2-7; no clear D gene. This CDR3 is 14 amino acids long. V gave up 7 bases and J gave up 0 bases, with 13 bases separating them. CDR1 and CDR2 from the germline V gene are MNHNS and SASEGT. The CDR3 is CASTFDLSSYEQYF. The CDR3 region has the DNA TGTGCCAGCACCTTCGACTTGAGCTCCTACGAGCAGTACTTC.

This clone has only one observation. The gene calls are TRBV28 and TRBJ1-5; 8 nucleotides agree with TRBD1. This CDR3 has 16 residues. The V gene's germline CDR1 is MDHEN and CDR2 SYDVKM. V lost 6 bases and J lost 7; bases outside the gene matches: 14. In DNA form, the CDR3 reads TGTGCCAGCAGACAGTACGTAGGACAGGGAGGACAGCCCCAGCATTTT. It specifies CASRQYVGQGGQPQHF.

The CDR3 sequence is CAISESETVTDTQYF. The CDR3 coding sequence is TGTGCCATCAGTGAGTCGGAGACAGTGACAGATACGCAGTATTTT. The rearrangement links TRBV10-3 to TRBJ2-3, with D perhaps TRBD1 (5 bases). V lost 0 bases to trimming and J lost 3 bases, with 10 bases between them. Germline V gene data show CDR1 as ENHRY and CDR2 as SYGVKD. The CDR3 runs to 15 residues.

The V call is TRBV5-1, the J call TRBJ1-1; D perhaps matches TRBD1 (6 bases). Germline V gene data show CDR1 as SGHRS and CDR2 as YFSETQ. The CDR3 extends over 14 amino acids. Trimming pared 7 bases from V and 4 bases from J, leaving 17 bases between. CDR3 sequence: CASGRDTGTTEAFF. DNA of the CDR3: TGCGCCAGCGGCCGGGACACAGGGACCACTGAAGCTTTCTTT.

The rearrangement uses TRBV28 and TRBJ2-1, with D uncertain. The CDR3 extends over 17 amino acids. Trimming removed 5 bases at V and 4 bases at J, with 21 bases between. Germline V gene sequence: CDR1 MDHEN, CDR2 SYDVKM. The chain's CDR3 is CASSAGKYPRAYNEQFF. The CDR3 nucleotides read TGTGCCAGCAGTGCCGGAAAATATCCCCGAGCGTACAATGAGCAGTTCTTC.

The chain links TRBV7-8 to TRBJ1-5, with TRBD1 as a possible D gene (5 bases). Trimming left V 5 bases short and J 3 bases short, with 11 bases between. Germline CDR1 SGHVS, CDR2 FQNEAQ. This CDR3 spans 14 amino acids. DNA of the CDR3: TGTGCCAGCAGCCGAGGGACTTCCAATCAGCCCCAGCATTTT. This sequence encodes CASSRGTSNQPQHF. Full variable domain (rest looked up from reference TRBV7-8 and TRBJ1-5): GAGVSQSPRYKVAKRGQDVALRCDPISGHVSLFWYQQALGQGPEFLTYFQNEAQLDKSGLPSDRFFAERPEGSVSTLKIQRTQQEDSAVYLCASSRGTSNQPQHFGDGTRLSIL.

The genes are TRBV6-6 and TRBJ2-2; 7 nucleotides align to TRBD2. The V and J ends lost 6 bases and 6 bases, in that order; junction bases with no gene match: 4. CDR1 is MNHNY and CDR2 is SVGAGI in the germline V gene (reference sequence). The CDR3 has 13 amino acids. CDR3 sequence reads: CASSPRGAGELFF. The CDR3 DNA reads TGTGCCAGCAGCCCCCGGGGGGCCGGGGAGCTGTTTTTT.

The V and J genes are TRBV13 and TRBJ2-3; TRBD2 agrees at 16 bases. V was pared by 5 bases and J by 3 bases, with 11 bases of the junction left unmatched. Germline-derived CDR1 and CDR2 are PRHDT and FYEKMQ (reference sequence). There are 19 residues in the CDR3. The DNA of the CDR3 is TGTGCCAGCAGCCCCTACGGGACTAGCGGGGGGGCGAGTACAGATACGCAGTATTTT. It yields the protein CASSPYGTSGGASTDTQYF. The full variable domain, with the rest looked up from reference TRBV13 and TRBJ2-3, is AAGVIQSPRHLIKEKRETATLKCYPIPRHDTVYWYQQGPGQDPQFLISFYEKMQSDKGSIPDRFSAQQFSDYHSELNMSSLELGDSALYFCASSPYGTSGGASTDTQYFGPGTRLTVL.

The chain has TRBV25-1 and TRBJ2-3; 9 nucleotides agree with TRBD1. CDR1 is MGHDK, CDR2 SYGVNS, per germline. V was clipped by 2 bases and J by 5 bases; unmatched bases: 8. CDR3 length: 16 residues. In DNA form, the CDR3 reads TGTGCCAGCAGTGAACGGTGGGACAGGGTTGGAGATACGCAGTATTTT. Its translation is CASSERWDRVGDTQYF.